Listed below are T cell receptor beta chains from one sample, sequenced in a study of shared clonotypes between healthy human individuals. Assay used: immunoSEQ multiplex PCR; TCRdb lists only in-frame clones, some missing. The table lists roughly 490,000 clones, 75% to 85% of them singletons. Sample: PBMCs. These receptors were collected from a woman in her thirties or forties in good health. Some clones in this sample may be carry-over from other donors' samples. CDR3s include the opening cysteine and the closing phenylalanine or tryptophan. Fields, in order: clone size, V gene, J gene, D gene, CDR3 protein, CDR3 DNA. D genes are given only for firm matches. Not every row has a clone size; where given, it reads once, few, many or a size class.

abundance: NA
v_gene: TRBV28
j_gene: TRBJ1-4
d_gene: NA
CDR3aa: CASTRGEKLFF
CDR3nt: TGTGCCAGCACGAGGGGTGAAAAACTGTTTTTT

abundance: NA
v_gene: TRBV10-3
j_gene: TRBJ1-4
d_gene: NA
CDR3aa: CAISESRVGTNEKLFF
CDR3nt: TGTGCCATCAGTGAGTCCAGGGTAGGCACTAATGAAAAACTGTTTTTT

abundance: many
v_gene: TRBV6-4
j_gene: TRBJ2-2
d_gene: TRBD1
CDR3aa: CASSESAGGASGELFF
CDR3nt: TGTGCCAGCAGTGAATCGGCAGGGGGCGCCTCCGGGGAGCTGTTTTTT

abundance: NA
v_gene: TRBV5-1
j_gene: TRBJ1-5
d_gene: TRBD1
CDR3aa: CASSLGQGQPQHF
CDR3nt: TGCGCCAGCAGCTTGGGACAGGGACAGCCCCAGCATTTT

abundance: NA
v_gene: TRBV25-1
j_gene: TRBJ1-5
d_gene: TRBD1
CDR3aa: CASGQGNQPQHF
CDR3nt: TGTGCCAGCGGACAGGGGAATCAGCCCCAGCATTTT

abundance: NA
v_gene: TRBV5-4
j_gene: TRBJ1-1
d_gene: NA
CDR3aa: CASSLGGGMNTEAFF
CDR3nt: TGTGCCAGCAGCTTGGGCGGTGGAATGAACACTGAAGCTTTCTTT

abundance: NA
v_gene: TRBV28
j_gene: TRBJ1-2
d_gene: NA
CDR3aa: CASSTSGSGYTF
CDR3nt: TGTGCCAGCAGTACCAGCGGAAGCGGCTACACCTTC

abundance: NA
v_gene: TRBV5-4
j_gene: TRBJ2-5
d_gene: TRBD2
CDR3aa: CASSLYLASGSQETQYF
CDR3nt: TGTGCCAGCAGCTTGTATTTGGCTAGCGGGAGCCAAGAGACCCAGTACTTC

abundance: NA
v_gene: TRBV27
j_gene: TRBJ1-1
d_gene: NA
CDR3aa: CASSLLSRNTEAFF
CDR3nt: TGTGCCAGCAGTTTGTTGAGCAGAAACACTGAAGCTTTCTTT

abundance: NA
v_gene: TRBV2
j_gene: TRBJ2-7
d_gene: NA
CDR3aa: CASRPYEQYF
CDR3nt: TGTGCCAGCAGGCCCTACGAGCAGTACTTC